A selection of T cell receptor beta chains follows, all from one sample in a study of blood T cell dynamics during melanoma immunotherapy. The protocol was immunoSEQ multiplex PCR, while the TCRdb copy is restricted to in-frame clones and leaves out a portion. Seen here are roughly 10,000 clones, approximately 88% observed once, and the top ten hold around 15%. Material: blood, obtained from a patient treated with checkpoint blockade. The receptors originated from a human donor with melanoma. The CDR3 runs from the conserved cysteine through the conserved F or W. D genes are given only for firm matches. Expanded clones get a size class; other rows say once, few or many, or leave the size out.

-	-	TRBV9	TRBJ2-1	CASSVASDSSYNEQFF	TGTGCCAGCAGCGTAGCGTCAGATTCCTCCTACAATGAGCAGTTCTTC
-	-	TRBV7-2	TRBJ2-7	CASSAGASYEQYF	TGTGCCAGCAGCGCAGGGGCATCCTACGAGCAGTACTTC
few	-	TRBV7-9	TRBJ1-1	CASSLRQNTEAFF	TGTGCCAGCAGCTTGAGGCAGAACACTGAAGCTTTCTTT
once	TRBD2	TRBV12-5	TRBJ2-2	CASGLNSGVAGNTGELFF	TGTGCTAGTGGTTTAAATTCGGGGGTAGCGGGGAACACCGGGGAGCTGTTTTTT
-	-	TRBV6-6	TRBJ2-7	CASKGFGEQYF	TGTGCCAGCAAAGGGTTCGGCGAGCAGTACTTC
-	-	TRBV27	TRBJ1-1	CASSLSGTGTTEAFF	TGTGCCAGCAGTTTATCGGGTACAGGGACCACTGAAGCTTTCTTT
-	-	TRBV18	TRBJ1-2	CASSPPGGFHGYTF	TGTGCCAGCTCACCACCGGGAGGGTTCCATGGCTACACCTTC
-	TRBD2	TRBV5-6	TRBJ2-3	CASSPLAGGTDTQYF	TGTGCCAGCAGCCCCCTAGCGGGGGGAACAGATACGCAGTATTTT
-	TRBD1	TRBV5-1	TRBJ1-2	CASSPRQGEGYTF	TGCGCCAGCAGCCCACGACAGGGGGAGGGCTACACCTTC
-	-	TRBV11-2	TRBJ2-7	CASSLSYRANSYEQYF	TGTGCCAGCAGCTTATCGTACAGGGCCAACTCCTACGAGCAGTACTTC
-	TRBD1	TRBV7-2	TRBJ2-4	CASSLGQGGGNIQYF	TGTGCCAGCAGCCTGGGACAGGGAGGAGGAAACATTCAGTACTTC
few	TRBD1	TRBV7-2	TRBJ2-5	CASSLTGGETQYF	TGTGCCAGCAGCTTAACAGGGGGAGAGACCCAGTACTTC
-	-	TRBV19	TRBJ1-1	CASSIGGSVLNEAFF	TGTGCCAGTAGTATAGGAGGTAGCGTTCTAAACGAAGCTTTCTTT
-	-	TRBV5-4	TRBJ2-5	CASSFGLRPETQYF	TGTGCCAGCAGCTTCGGCCTCCGTCCGGAGACCCAGTACTTC
-	-	TRBV19	TRBJ2-7	CASSPDYSNYEQYF	TGTGCCAGTAGTCCAGACTACTCCAACTACGAGCAGTACTTC
-	TRBD1	TRBV29-1	TRBJ1-5	CSVRTGAGESQHF	TGCAGCGTCCGGACAGGGGCCGGAGAGTCCCAGCATTTT
-	-	TRBV4-2	TRBJ2-7	CASSPDPTPYEQYF	TGTGCCAGCAGCCCCGACCCCACACCCTACGAGCAGTACTTC
-	-	TRBV27	TRBJ1-2	CASSFGLRRGYTF	TGTGCCAGCAGTTTCGGGCTTCGGAGGGGCTACACCTTC
-	-	TRBV10-3	TRBJ1-1	CAISESGAGARVRDTEAFF	TGTGCCATCAGTGAGTCGGGAGCGGGGGCCAGGGTTCGGGACACTGAAGCTTTCTTT
-	TRBD1	TRBV19	TRBJ1-5	CASREQGGRSNQPQHF	TGTGCCAGTAGAGAACAAGGGGGCCGGAGCAATCAGCCCCAGCATTTT
once	-	TRBV2	TRBJ2-7	CASSRQGGSDEQYF	TGTGCCAGCAGTCGACAGGGAGGGAGTGACGAGCAGTACTTC
-	TRBD1	TRBV18	TRBJ1-2	CASSPLVGQLYGYTF	TGTGCCAGCTCACCACTCGTGGGACAGCTCTATGGCTACACCTTC
once	-	TRBV2	TRBJ2-7	CASSGVTDNYEQYF	TGTGCCAGCAGCGGCGTGACAGATAACTACGAGCAGTACTTC
-	-	TRBV2	TRBJ1-1	CASSPNPDWNSEAFF	TGTGCCAGCAGTCCAAACCCGGACTGGAACTCTGAAGCTTTCTTT
few	-	TRBV7-8	TRBJ1-1	CASSSYRNTEAFF	TGTGCCAGCAGCTCTTACAGGAACACTGAAGCTTTCTTT
-	-	TRBV7-6	TRBJ2-7	CASSFRPGGSYEQYF	TGTGCCAGCAGCTTTAGACCCGGCGGCTCCTACGAGCAGTACTTC
few	-	TRBV4-2	TRBJ1-3	CASSQDRNSGNTIYF	TGTGCCAGCAGCCAAGATAGGAACTCTGGAAACACCATATATTTT
-	TRBD2	TRBV29-1	TRBJ2-1	CSVEGFAGGIYNEQFF	TGCAGCGTTGAAGGCTTTGCGGGGGGGATTTACAATGAGCAGTTCTTC
-	-	TRBV27	TRBJ2-7	CASSFGDTAGTPYEQYF	TGTGCCAGCAGTTTCGGAGACACAGCCGGCACTCCCTACGAGCAGTACTTC
-	-	TRBV11-3	TRBJ2-1	CASSLDELDYNEQFF	TGTGCCAGCAGCTTAGATGAATTAGACTACAATGAGCAGTTCTTC
-	TRBD1	TRBV12-5	TRBJ2-1	CASGLDPSFRTGGIRIYNEQFF	TGTGCTAGTGGTTTGGACCCTTCCTTTAGAACAGGGGGAATTAGGATCTACAATGAGCAGTTCTTC
once	TRBD1	TRBV19	TRBJ1-6	CASSRGTGNSPLHF	TGTGCCAGTAGCCGCGGGACAGGCAATTCACCCCTCCACTTT
-	TRBD1	TRBV19	TRBJ1-2	CASTPDRDYGYTF	TGTGCCAGTACCCCGGACAGGGACTATGGCTACACCTTC
-	-	TRBV11-3	TRBJ1-6	CASSLDRPFGGDSPLHF	TGTGCCAGCAGCTTAGACCGGCCCTTTGGAGGGGACTCACCCCTCCACTTT
-	TRBD1	TRBV6-1	TRBJ1-1	CATLFDRVSTEAFF	TGTGCCACCCTATTTGACAGGGTGAGCACTGAAGCTTTCTTT
-	-	TRBV4-1	TRBJ1-6	CASSQDQARRGNSPLHF	TGCGCCAGCAGCCAAGATCAAGCCCGTCGGGGTAATTCACCCCTCCACTTT
-	TRBD2	TRBV4-1	TRBJ2-2	CASSQQGLAGGNTGELFF	TGCGCCAGCAGCCAACAGGGACTAGCGGGGGGGAACACCGGGGAGCTGTTTTTT
-	-	TRBV5-1	TRBJ1-2	CASSLESYYGYTF	TGCGCCAGCAGCTTGGAAAGCTACTATGGCTACACCTTC
-	-	TRBV12-5	TRBJ2-5	CASGLELGKTQYF	TGTGCTAGTGGTTTGGAGTTGGGGAAGACCCAGTACTTC
-	-	TRBV6-5	TRBJ1-2	CASSSINYGYTF	TGTGCCAGCAGTTCGATTAACTATGGCTACACCTTC
-	TRBD2	TRBV28	TRBJ2-7	CASSVGTSVHYEQYF	TGTGCCAGCAGTGTAGGGACTAGCGTGCACTACGAGCAGTACTTC
-	-	TRBV10-3	TRBJ1-3	CAISEEIQSTIYF	TGTGCCATCAGTGAAGAGATTCAAAGCACCATATATTTT
once	-	TRBV6-4	TRBJ2-3	CASSDGSTDTQYF	TGTGCCAGCAGTGACGGGAGCACAGATACGCAGTATTTT
once	-	TRBV4-3	TRBJ2-7	CASSQDRGGVYEQYF	TGCGCCAGCAGCCAAGATCGGGGCGGGGTGTACGAGCAGTACTTC
-	-	TRBV11-2	TRBJ1-1	CASSSPSGTVNTEAFF	TGTGCCAGCAGCTCCCCTAGTGGGACTGTGAACACTGAAGCTTTCTTT
-	TRBD2	TRBV18	TRBJ2-1	CASSPTGLAVNEQFF	TGTGCCAGCTCACCTACGGGACTAGCGGTCAATGAGCAGTTCTTC
-	-	TRBV18	TRBJ2-7	CASSPNIGQGGMNEQYF	TGTGCCAGCTCACCAAACATTGGGCAGGGAGGTATGAACGAGCAGTACTTC
-	-	TRBV5-1	TRBJ2-1	CASSRGEGGGRNEQFF	TGCGCCAGCAGCAGGGGAGAAGGCGGGGGCCGAAATGAGCAGTTCTTC